The 9 T cell receptor beta chains below were found in one sample sequenced in a study of T-cell reconstitution after alpha-beta-depleted transplantation in children. Molecular barcoding with unique molecular identifiers was used for the TCRbeta library. MiXCR was run by TCRdb on the PCR reads, yielding one entry per CDR3 protein. The table shows 200,000 to 250,000 distinct CDR3 sequences, with around 10% occurring only once. Here the sequenced sample was PBMCs from the stem cell graft donor, taken from the stem cell graft. These receptors all come from a human donor who donated a stem cell graft to a child with acute lymphoblastic leukemia.

This clonotype was detected many times. V and J are TRBV20-1 and TRBJ2-1, with 12 bases identical to TRBD2. Germline values: CDR1 DFQATT, CDR2 SNEGSKA (reference sequence). The CDR3 is 16 amino acids. The J segment lost 4 bases and the V segment lost 0 bases, leaving 4 bases of the junction unmatched. CDR3 in amino acids: CSARDLAGGLYNEQFF. The CDR3 DNA reads as TGCAGTGCTAGAGATCTAGCGGGGGGGCTATACAATGAGCAGTTCTTC.

In this sample, this clonotype turned up many times. The gene calls are TRBV12-3 or TRBV12-4 and TRBJ2-7; D is possibly TRBD2 (6 bases). The CDR3 has 14 residues. The V gene lost 2 bases and the J gene lost 2 bases, with 10 bases spanning the gap. CDR3 amino acids: CASSLRESTYEQYF. The CDR3, as DNA: TGTGCCAGCAGTTTACGGGAGAGCACCTACGAGCAGTACTTC.

This clonotype was seen more than once but under ten times. The chain links TRBV6-2 or TRBV6-3 to TRBJ2-1; TRBD1 matches 10 bases. V lost 7 bases, J lost 6 bases, and 24 bases stayed unmatched. CDR1 and CDR2 from the germline V gene are MNHEY and SVGEGT. The CDR3 loop spans 20 amino acids. CDR3 nucleotides: TGTGCCAGCACAATCGTGACAGGGGGCTCCCGGGACTTCCTGTTCAATGAGCAGTTCTTC. Translated: CASTIVTGGSRDFLFNEQFF.

The table lists this clonotype with many counts. The rearrangement uses TRBV3-1 and TRBJ2-1, with a possible D match to TRBD1 (5 bases). Trimming took off 4 bases at V and 5 bases at J, with 15 bases between the two ends. The germline gives CDR1 LGHDT, CDR2 YNNKEL (reference sequence). The CDR3 is 15 residues long. The CDR3 region has the DNA TGTGCCAGCAGCCCCTTAGGGGTTGGGAACAATGAGCAGTTCTTC. It codes for CASSPLGVGNNEQFF.

In its sample, this clonotype was seen a few times. This chain joins TRBV12-3 or TRBV12-4 and TRBJ2-3, with a possible D match to TRBD2 (5 bases). V was pared by 6 bases and J by 4 bases, with 11 bases between. The CDR3 sequence is 13 residues long. CDR3 amino acids: CASRPSGSDTQYF. DNA of the CDR3: TGTGCCAGCAGGCCCAGCGGATCAGATACGCAGTATTTT.

This clonotype showed up many times. The chain couples TRBV7-2 to TRBJ1-1; D call uncertain. In germline, CDR1 is SGHTA, CDR2 FQGNSA. The germline V and J ends were trimmed by 1 base and 4 bases, with 7 bases remaining between them. The CDR3 loop spans 13 amino acids. The CDR3 here is CASSLGASTEAFF. CDR3 nucleotide sequence: TGTGCCAGCAGCTTAGGGGCATCCACTGAAGCTTTCTTT.

The chain uses TRBV5-8 and TRBJ2-3; D gene uncertain. Trimming removed 4 bases at V and 1 base at J, with 13 bases between. This CDR3 has 15 amino acids. CDR1 is SGHTS and CDR2 is YDEGEE in the germline V gene. The DNA for the CDR3 is TGTGCCAGCAGCCATGGTCGGACCCGCACAGATACGCAGTATTTT. Protein sequence: CASSHGRTRTDTQYF.

Only a few counts were recorded for this clonotype. The chain combines TRBV6-2 or TRBV6-3 with TRBJ2-5; D may be TRBD1 or TRBD2 (5 bases each). The CDR3 length is 14 residues. Germline CDR1 and CDR2: MNHEY and SVGEGT. V was trimmed by 0 bases and J by 5 bases, leaving 10 bases between them. The CDR3 DNA reads TGTGCCAGCAGTTACTCGGGGGTCCAGGAGACCCAGTACTTC. It yields the protein CASSYSGVQETQYF.

This clonotype was seen ten or more times. The chain links TRBV10-2 to TRBJ1-6, with D perhaps TRBD1 (5 bases). Germline CDR1 is WSHSY and CDR2 is SAAADI. V was trimmed by 5 bases and J by 2 bases, leaving 10 bases between them. The CDR3 is 15 residues long. The CDR3 reads CASSYRGAYNSPLHF. CDR3 bases: TGCGCCAGCAGTTACCGGGGCGCCTATAATTCACCCCTCCACTTT.